This T cell receptor (beta chain) was found in a study of early T cells in non-severe SARS-CoV-2 infection (dated by TCRdb to about 2021). In the study overall: TCR sequencing used bulk RNA from unsorted whole blood, so alpha and beta chains could not be paired. The paper as a whole reports these results and caveats: VDJdb matching was skewed toward anti-spike CD8 responses, so virus-specific expansions were likely underestimated and private and CD4 specificities were missed.

Reading the germline V gene gives CDR1 SGHNT and CDR2 YENEEA. V gives up 2 bases and J gives up 3 bases, and the segment between their germline ends measures 9 bases. Spanning cysteine to phenylalanine, the CDR3 consists of 14 amino acids. Of the read, only the CDR3 DNA is kept; its 42 bases are in frame from base 1. A remark on this clonotype: What this receptor recognizes is not known. Base qualities are not provided; no much larger clone lies one nucleotide away.

Library preparation used 5' RACE. These reads were obtained on a NextSeq 500. In the TCR library protocol, unique molecular identifiers were attached to individual cDNA molecules to correct for PCR bias and sequencing error. Sequencing covered both TCR alpha and beta chains, and within each sample the abundances of alpha and beta sequences were tightly co-correlated. The paper's processing steps were these. Decombinator V4 was used to annotate TCR sequences for V gene, J gene and CDR3. Expanded TCRs were defined as changing significantly between any two time points under a Poisson model with p below 0.0001. TCR abundances were normalised to the total number of TCRs sequenced per sample and expressed as counts per million. MAIT TCRs were defined by TRAV1-2 paired with TRAJ12, TRAJ20 or TRAJ33, and iNKT TCRs by TRAV10 paired with TRAJ18. VDJdb, accessed 1 November 2021, was searched for CMV, EBV and SARS-CoV-2 annotated TCRs, with TCRs annotated for multiple antigens excluded. The raw public reads went through TCRdb reprocessing: fastp at Q25, MiXCR clone calling, in-frame beta chains kept. Each entry merges the rows of one CDR3 protein and shows their most common DNA and genes. It is TCRdb's table, rather than the study itself, that gives the V and J calls and clone size. The sample table shows tens of thousands of distinct CDR3 sequences, and under 7.5% are seen once. The ten biggest clones cover less than 5% of the sample.

A case-control design nested within a healthcare worker cohort in London, UK, was used, with weekly nasopharyngeal swab PCR tests and blood sampling performed. Between 23 and 31 March 2020, the week of the UK lockdown, healthcare workers were enrolled and then followed up weekly for as long as 16 weeks. The chain employs TRBV11-3 and TRBJ2-3; the D gene is perhaps TRBD1, on 5 matching bases. Sequenced input: whole blood. The receptor's source is an adult who was a healthcare worker with PCR-confirmed SARS-CoV-2 infection or an uninfected control (not recorded which). The nucleotide sequence is given as TGTGCCAGCAGCTTATCGGCAGGGACAGATACGCAGTATTTT. Its protein product is CASSLSAGTDTQYF.